The clone carrying this T cell receptor (beta chain) qualifies as medium-sized. Per germline, CDR1 SEHNR and CDR2 FQNEAQ (reference sequence). The CDR3 is 16 amino acids. The V and J ends lost 4 bases and 5 bases, in that order; junction bases with no gene match: 9. This entry belongs to a study of T cell changes during pregnancy in multiple sclerosis. Libraries were prepared by immunoSEQ multiplex PCR; TCRdb keeps only in-frame clonotypes and omits some of them. The profile shows about 28,000 clones, about 90% of them singletons. The specimen comprised peripheral blood, sampled in the first trimester of pregnancy. The sequence was obtained from a female donor in good health, enrolled as a control in a pregnancy study. The rearrangement joins TRBV7-9 to TRBJ1-3; TRBD1 matches 9 bases. The CDR3 DNA follows: TGTGCCAGCAGCTCGCTACGGACAGGGGAGAGAAACACCATATATTTT. Translation: CASSSLRTGERNTIYF.